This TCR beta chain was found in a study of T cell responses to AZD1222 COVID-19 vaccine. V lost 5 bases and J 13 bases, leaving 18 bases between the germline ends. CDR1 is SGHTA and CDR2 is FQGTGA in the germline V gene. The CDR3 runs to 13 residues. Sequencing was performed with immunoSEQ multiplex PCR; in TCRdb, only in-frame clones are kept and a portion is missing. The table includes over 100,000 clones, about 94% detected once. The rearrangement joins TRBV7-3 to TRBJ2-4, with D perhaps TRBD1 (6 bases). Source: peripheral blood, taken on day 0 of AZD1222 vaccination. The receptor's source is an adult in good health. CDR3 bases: TGTGCCAGCAGCCTGGGGCTGGACAGTATCCAGTACTTC. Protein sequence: CASSLGLDSIQYF.